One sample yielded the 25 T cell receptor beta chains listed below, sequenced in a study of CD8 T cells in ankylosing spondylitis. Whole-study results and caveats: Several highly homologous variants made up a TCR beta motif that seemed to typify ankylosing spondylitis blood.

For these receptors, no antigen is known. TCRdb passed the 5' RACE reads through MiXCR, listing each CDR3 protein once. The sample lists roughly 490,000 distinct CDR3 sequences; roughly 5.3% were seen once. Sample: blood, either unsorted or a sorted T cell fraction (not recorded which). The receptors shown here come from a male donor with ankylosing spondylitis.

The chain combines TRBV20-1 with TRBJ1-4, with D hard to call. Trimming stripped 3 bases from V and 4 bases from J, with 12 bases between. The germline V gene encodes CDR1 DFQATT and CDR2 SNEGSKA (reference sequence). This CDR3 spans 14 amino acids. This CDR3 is CSASFGRVNEKLFF. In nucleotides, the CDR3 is TGCAGTGCTAGTTTCGGACGGGTTAATGAAAAACTGTTTTTT.

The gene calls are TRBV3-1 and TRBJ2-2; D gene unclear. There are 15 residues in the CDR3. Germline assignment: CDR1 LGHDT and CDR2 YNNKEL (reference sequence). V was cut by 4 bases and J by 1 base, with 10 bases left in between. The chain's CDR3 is CASSLQALNTGELFF. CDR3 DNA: TGTGCCAGCAGCCTGCAGGCTTTGAACACCGGGGAGCTGTTTTTT.

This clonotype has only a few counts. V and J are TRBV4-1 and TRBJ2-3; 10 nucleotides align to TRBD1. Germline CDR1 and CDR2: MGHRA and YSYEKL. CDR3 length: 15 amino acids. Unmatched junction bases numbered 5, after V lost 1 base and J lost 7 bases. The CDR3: CASSQAGTGVNTQYF. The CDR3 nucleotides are TGCGCCAGCAGCCAAGCCGGGACAGGGGTCAATACGCAGTATTTT.

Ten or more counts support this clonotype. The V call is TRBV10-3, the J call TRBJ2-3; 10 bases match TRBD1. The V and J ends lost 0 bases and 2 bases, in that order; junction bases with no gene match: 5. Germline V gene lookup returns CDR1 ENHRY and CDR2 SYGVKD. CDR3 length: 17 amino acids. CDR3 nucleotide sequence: TGTGCCATCAGTGAGTCCACCGGGACAGGGGACACAGATACGCAGTATTTT. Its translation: CAISESTGTGDTDTQYF.

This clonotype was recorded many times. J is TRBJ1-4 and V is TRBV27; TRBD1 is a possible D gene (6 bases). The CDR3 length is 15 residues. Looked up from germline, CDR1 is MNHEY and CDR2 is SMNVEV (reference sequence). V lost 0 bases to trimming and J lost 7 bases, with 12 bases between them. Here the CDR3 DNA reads TGTGCCAGCAGTTTATCGAGGGGGGGGGTTGAAAAACTGTTTTTT. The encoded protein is CASSLSRGGVEKLFF.

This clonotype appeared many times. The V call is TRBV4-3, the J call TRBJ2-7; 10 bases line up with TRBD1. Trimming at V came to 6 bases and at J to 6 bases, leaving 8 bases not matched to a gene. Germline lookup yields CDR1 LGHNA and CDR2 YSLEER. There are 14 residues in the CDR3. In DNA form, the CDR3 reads TGCGCCAGCAGTCCCGGGACAGGGGTGTCCGAGCAGTACTTC. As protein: CASSPGTGVSEQYF.

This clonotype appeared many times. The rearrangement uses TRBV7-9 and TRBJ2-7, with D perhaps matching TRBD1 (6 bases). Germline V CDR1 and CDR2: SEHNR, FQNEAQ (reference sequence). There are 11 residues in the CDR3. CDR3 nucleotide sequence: TGTGTCACAGCAGGGGCCTACGAGCAGTACTTC. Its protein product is CVTAGAYEQYF.

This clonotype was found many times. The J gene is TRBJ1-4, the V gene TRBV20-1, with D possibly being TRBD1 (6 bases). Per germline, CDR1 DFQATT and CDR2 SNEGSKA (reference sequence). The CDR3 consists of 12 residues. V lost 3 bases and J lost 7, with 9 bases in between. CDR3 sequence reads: CSARGGREKLFF. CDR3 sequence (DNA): TGCAGTGCTAGGGGGGGCCGTGAAAAACTGTTTTTT.

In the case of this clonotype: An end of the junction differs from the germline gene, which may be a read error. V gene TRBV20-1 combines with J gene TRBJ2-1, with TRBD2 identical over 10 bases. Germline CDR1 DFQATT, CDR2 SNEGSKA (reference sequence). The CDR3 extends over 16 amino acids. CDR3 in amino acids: CCARTPLAGAYNEQFF. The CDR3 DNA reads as TGCTGTGCTAGAACGCCTCTAGCGGGGGCCTACAATGAGCAGTTCTTC.

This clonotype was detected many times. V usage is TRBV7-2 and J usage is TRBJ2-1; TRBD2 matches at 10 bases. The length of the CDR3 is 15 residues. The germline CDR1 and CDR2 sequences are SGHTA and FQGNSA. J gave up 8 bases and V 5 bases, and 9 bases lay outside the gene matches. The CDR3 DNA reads TGTGCCAGCAGCCCCCGACTAGCGGGCGGGTATGAGCAGTTCTTC. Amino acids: CASSPRLAGGYEQFF.

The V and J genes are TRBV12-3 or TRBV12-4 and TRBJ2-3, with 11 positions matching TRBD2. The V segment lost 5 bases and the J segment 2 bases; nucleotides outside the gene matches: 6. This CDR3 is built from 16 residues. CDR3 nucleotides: TGTGCCAGCAGTCTACTAGCGGGGGCGACCACAGATACGCAGTATTTT. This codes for CASSLLAGATTDTQYF.

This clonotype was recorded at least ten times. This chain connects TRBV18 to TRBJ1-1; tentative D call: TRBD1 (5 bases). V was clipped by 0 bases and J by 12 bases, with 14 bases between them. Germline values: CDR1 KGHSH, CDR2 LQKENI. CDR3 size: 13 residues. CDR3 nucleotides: TGTGCCAGCTCACCACCTCTCGGCCCAGGGACTTTCTTT. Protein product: CASSPPLGPGTFF.

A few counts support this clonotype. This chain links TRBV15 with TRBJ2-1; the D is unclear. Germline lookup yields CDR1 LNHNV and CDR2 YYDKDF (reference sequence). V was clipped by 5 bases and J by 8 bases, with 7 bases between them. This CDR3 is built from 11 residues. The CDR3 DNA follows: TGTGCCACCAGCGCTGGAGATGAGCAGTTCTTC. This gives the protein CATSAGDEQFF.

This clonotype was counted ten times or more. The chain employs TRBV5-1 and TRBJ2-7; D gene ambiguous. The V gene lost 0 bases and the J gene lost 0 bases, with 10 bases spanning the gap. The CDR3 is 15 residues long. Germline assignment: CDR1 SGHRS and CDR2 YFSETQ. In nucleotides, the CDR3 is TGCGCCAGCAGCTTGGTGTGGGGAACCTCCTACGAGCAGTACTTC. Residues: CASSLVWGTSYEQYF.

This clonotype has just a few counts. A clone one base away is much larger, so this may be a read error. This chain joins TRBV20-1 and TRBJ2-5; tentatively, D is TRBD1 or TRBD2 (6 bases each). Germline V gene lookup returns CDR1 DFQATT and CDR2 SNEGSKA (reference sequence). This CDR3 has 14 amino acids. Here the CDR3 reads CCARGGQGWETQYF. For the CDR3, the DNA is TGCTGTGCTAGAGGGGGGCAGGGGTGGGAGACCCAGTACTTC.

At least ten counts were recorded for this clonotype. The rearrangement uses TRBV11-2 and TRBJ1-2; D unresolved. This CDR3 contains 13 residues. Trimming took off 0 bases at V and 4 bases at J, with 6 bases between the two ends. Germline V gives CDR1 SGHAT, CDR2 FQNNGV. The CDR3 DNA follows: TGTGCCAGCAGCTTAGAAAGAAGCTATGGCTACACCTTC. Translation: CASSLERSYGYTF.

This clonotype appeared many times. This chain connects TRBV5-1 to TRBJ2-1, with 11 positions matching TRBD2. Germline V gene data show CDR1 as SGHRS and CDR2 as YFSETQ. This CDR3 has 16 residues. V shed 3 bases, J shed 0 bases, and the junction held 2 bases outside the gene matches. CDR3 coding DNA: TGCGCCAGCAGCTATGGACTAGCGGGCTCCTACAATGAGCAGTTCTTC. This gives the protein CASSYGLAGSYNEQFF.

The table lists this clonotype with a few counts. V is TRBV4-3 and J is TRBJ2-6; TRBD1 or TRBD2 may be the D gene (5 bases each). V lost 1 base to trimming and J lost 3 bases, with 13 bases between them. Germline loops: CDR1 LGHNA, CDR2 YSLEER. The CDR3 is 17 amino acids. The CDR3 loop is CASSQAPGAFGANVLTF. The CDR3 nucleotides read TGCGCCAGCAGCCAAGCGCCCGGGGCCTTTGGGGCCAACGTCCTGACTTTC.

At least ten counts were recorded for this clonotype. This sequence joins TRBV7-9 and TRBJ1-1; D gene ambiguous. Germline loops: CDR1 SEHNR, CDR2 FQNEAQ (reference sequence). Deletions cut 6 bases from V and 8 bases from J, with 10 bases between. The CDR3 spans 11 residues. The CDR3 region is CASRSTTEAFF. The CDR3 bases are TGTGCCAGCAGATCCACGACCGAAGCTTTCTTT.

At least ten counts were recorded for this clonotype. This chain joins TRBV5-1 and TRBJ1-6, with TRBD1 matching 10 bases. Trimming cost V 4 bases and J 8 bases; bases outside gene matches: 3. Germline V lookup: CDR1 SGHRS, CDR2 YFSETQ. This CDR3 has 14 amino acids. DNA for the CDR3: TGCGCCAGCAGCCATGGGACAGGGGATTCACCCCTCCACTTT. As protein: CASSHGTGDSPLHF.

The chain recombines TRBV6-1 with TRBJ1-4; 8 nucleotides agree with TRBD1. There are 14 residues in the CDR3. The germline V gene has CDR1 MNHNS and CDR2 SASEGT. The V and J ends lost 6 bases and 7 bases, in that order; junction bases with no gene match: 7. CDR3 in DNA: TGTGCCAGCAGCCCAGGGGGCTGGGGTGAAAAACTGTTTTTT. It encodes CASSPGGWGEKLFF.

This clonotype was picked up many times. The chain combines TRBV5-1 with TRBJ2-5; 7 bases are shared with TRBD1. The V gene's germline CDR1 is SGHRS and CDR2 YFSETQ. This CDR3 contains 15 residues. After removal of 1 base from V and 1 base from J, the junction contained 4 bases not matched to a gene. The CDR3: CASSLWQGVQETQYF. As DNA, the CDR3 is TGCGCCAGCAGCTTGTGGCAGGGGGTCCAAGAGACCCAGTACTTC.

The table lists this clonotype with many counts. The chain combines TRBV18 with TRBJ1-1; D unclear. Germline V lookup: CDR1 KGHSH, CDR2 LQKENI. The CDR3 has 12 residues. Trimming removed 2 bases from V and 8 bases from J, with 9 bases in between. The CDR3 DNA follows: TGTGCCAGCTCACCAGCGAGCATGGAAGCTTTCTTT. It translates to CASSPASMEAFF.

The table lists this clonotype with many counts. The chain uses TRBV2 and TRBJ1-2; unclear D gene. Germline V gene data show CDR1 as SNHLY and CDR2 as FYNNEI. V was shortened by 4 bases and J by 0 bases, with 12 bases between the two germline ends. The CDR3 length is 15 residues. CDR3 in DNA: TGTGCCAGCAGTGCCCACGCGGGCGCTAACTATGGCTACACCTTC. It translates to CASSAHAGANYGYTF.

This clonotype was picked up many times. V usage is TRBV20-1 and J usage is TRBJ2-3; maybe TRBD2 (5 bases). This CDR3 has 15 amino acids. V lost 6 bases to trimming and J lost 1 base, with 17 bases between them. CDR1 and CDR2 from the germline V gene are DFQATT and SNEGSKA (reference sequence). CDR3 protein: CSAVWTPPGTDTQYF. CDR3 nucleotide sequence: TGCAGTGCCGTATGGACTCCCCCGGGCACAGATACGCAGTATTTT.